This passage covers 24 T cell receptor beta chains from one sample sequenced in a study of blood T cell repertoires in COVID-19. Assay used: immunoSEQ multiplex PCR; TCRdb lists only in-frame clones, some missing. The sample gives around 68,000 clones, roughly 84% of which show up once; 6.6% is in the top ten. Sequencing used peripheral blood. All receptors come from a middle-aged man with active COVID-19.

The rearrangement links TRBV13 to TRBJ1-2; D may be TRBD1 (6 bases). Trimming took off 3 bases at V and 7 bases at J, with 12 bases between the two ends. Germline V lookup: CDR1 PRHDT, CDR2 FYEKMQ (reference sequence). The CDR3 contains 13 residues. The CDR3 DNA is TGTGCCAGCAGCTTCCGGGGGGCGGGTGGCTACACCTTC. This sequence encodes CASSFRGAGGYTF.

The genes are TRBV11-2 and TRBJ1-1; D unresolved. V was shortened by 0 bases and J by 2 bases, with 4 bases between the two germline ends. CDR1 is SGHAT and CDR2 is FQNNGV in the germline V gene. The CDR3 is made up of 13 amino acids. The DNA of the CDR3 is TGTGCCAGCAGCTTAGATCGTAACACTGAAGCTTTCTTT. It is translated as CASSLDRNTEAFF. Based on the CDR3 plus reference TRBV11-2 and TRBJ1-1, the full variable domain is EAGVAQSPRYKIIEKRQSVAFWCNPISGHATLYWYQQILGQGPKLLIQFQNNGVVDDSQLPKDRFSAERLKGVDSTLKIQPAKLEDSAVYLCASSLDRNTEAFFGQGTRLTVV.

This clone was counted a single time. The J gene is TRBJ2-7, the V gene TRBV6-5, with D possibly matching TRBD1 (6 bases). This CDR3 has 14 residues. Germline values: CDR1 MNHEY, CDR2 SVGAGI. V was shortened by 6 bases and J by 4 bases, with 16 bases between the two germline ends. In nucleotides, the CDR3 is TGTGCCAGCAGCCAGCACAGGGAACGTTACGAGCAGTACTTC. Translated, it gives CASSQHRERYEQYF.

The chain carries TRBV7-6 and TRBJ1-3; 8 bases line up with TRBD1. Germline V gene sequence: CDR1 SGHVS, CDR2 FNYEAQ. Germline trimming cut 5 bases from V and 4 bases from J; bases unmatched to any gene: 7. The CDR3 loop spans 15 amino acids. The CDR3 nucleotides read TGTGCCAGCAGCGAACGGACAGGGAGCGGAAACACCATATATTTT. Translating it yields CASSERTGSGNTIYF.

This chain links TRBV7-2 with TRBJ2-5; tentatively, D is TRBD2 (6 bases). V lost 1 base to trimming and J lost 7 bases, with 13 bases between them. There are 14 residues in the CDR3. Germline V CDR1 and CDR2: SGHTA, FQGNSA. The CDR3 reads CASSLGGDSGTQYF. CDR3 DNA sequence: TGTGCCAGCAGCTTAGGGGGGGATTCGGGGACCCAGTACTTC.

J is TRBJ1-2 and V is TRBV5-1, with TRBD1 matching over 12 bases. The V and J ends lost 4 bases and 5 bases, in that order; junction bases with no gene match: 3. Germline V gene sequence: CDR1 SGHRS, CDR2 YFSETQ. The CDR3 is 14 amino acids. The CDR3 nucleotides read TGCGCCAGCAGCCCGGGACAGGGGGCATATGGCTACACCTTC. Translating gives CASSPGQGAYGYTF.

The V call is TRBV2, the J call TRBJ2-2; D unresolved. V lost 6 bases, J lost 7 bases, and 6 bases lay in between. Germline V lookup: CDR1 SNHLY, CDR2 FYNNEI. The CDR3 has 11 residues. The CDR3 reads CASSVNGELFF. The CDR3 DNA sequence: TGTGCCAGCAGCGTAAACGGGGAGCTGTTTTTT.

DNA for the CDR3: TGTGCCAGCAGTGCCCCTAGGGGGGGGGCCCCCGGGGAGCTGTTTTTT. This encodes CASSAPRGGAPGELFF. The genes are TRBV6-1 and TRBJ2-2; D might be TRBD2 (7 bases). The V gene's germline CDR1 is MNHNS and CDR2 SASEGT. V was trimmed by 4 bases and J by 6 bases, leaving 18 bases between them. The CDR3 runs 16 residues.

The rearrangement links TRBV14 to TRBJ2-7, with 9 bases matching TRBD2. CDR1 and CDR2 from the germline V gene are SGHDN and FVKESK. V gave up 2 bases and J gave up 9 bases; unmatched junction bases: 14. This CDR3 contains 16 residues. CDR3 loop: CASSQLSGGRIMGQYF. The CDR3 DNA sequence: TGTGCCAGCAGCCAACTTAGCGGGGGTCGAATCATGGGGCAGTACTTC.

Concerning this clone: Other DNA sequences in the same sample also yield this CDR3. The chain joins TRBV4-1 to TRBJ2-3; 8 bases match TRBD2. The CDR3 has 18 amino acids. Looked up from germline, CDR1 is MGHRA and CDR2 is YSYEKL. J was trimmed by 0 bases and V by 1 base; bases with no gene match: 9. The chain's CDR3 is CASSQVAGSSGSTDTQYF. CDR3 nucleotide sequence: TGCGCCAGCAGCCAAGTGGCGGGTTCTAGCGGGAGCACAGATACGCAGTATTTT.

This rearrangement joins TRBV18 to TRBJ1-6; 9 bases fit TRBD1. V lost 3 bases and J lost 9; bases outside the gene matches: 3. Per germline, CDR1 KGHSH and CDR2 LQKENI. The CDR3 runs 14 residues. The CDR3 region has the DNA TGTGCCAGCTCACCTGACAGGGGGATTTCACCCCTCCACTTT. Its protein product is CASSPDRGISPLHF.

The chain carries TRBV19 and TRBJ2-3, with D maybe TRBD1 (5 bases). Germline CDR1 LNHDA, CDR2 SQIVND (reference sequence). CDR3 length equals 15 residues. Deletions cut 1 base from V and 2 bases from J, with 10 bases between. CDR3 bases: TGTGCCAGTAGTATAGGAGGACAAGTCACAGATACGCAGTATTTT. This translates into CASSIGGQVTDTQYF.

The CDR3 DNA reads as TGTGCCAGCAGCCCCCCCTCAACTCTTAACTATGGCTACACCTTC. Its translation is CASSPPSTLNYGYTF. V is TRBV7-2 and J is TRBJ1-2; no clear D. Per germline, CDR1 SGHTA and CDR2 FQGNSA. The CDR3 contains 15 residues. Between the trimmed V and J ends, which lost 5 bases and 1 base, there was a span of 14 bases.

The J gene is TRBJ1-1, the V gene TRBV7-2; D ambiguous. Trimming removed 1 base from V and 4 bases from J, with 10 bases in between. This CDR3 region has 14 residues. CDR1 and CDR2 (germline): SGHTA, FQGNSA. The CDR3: CASSLDGFLTEAFF. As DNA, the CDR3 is TGTGCCAGCAGCTTAGACGGTTTTCTCACTGAAGCTTTCTTT.

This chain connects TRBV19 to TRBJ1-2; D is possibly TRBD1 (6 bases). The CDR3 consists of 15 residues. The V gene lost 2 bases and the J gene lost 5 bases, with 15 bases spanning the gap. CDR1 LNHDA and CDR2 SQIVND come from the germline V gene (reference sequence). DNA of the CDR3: TGTGCCAGTAGTATAAAAACAGGGATGAAGTATGGCTACACCTTC. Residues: CASSIKTGMKYGYTF.

The CDR3 DNA reads as TGTGCCAGCAGCGTAGACCCAGGGCGTTCCGGGGAGCTGTTTTTT. Encoded protein: CASSVDPGRSGELFF. The chain links TRBV9 to TRBJ2-2; D might be TRBD1 (5 bases). CDR3 length: 15 amino acids. V lost 0 bases and J 6 bases, leaving 12 bases between the germline ends. Germline loops: CDR1 SGDLS, CDR2 YYNGEE.

This chain's CDR3 is CASSTRRVLNEKLFF. The CDR3 nucleotides are TGTGCCAGCAGTACTCGGAGGGTCCTTAATGAAAAACTGTTTTTT. The rearrangement uses TRBV6-2 or TRBV6-3 and TRBJ1-4, with D unresolved. The CDR3 has 15 amino acids. Per the germline V gene, CDR1 is MNHEY and CDR2 is SVGEGT. Trimming left V 5 bases short and J 4 bases short, with 14 bases between.

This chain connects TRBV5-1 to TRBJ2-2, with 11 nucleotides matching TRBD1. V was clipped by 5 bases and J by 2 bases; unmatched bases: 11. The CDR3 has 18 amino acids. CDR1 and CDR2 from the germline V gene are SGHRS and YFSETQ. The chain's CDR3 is CASRGFGTGGSNTGELFF. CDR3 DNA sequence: TGCGCCAGCAGGGGTTTCGGGACAGGGGGTTCCAACACCGGGGAGCTGTTTTTT. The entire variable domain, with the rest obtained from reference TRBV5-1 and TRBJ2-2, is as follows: KAGVTQTPRYLIKTRGQQVTLSCSPISGHRSVSWYQQTPGQGLQFLFEYFSETQRNKGNFPGRFSGRQFSNSRSEMNVSTLELGDSALYLCASRGFGTGGSNTGELFFGEGSRLTVL.

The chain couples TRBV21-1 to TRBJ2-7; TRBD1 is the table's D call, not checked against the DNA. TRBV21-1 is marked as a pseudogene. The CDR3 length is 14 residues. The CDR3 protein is CASSSRVGPYEQYF. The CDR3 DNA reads TGTGCCAGCAGCAGCAGGGTCGGCCCCTACGAGCAGTACTTC.

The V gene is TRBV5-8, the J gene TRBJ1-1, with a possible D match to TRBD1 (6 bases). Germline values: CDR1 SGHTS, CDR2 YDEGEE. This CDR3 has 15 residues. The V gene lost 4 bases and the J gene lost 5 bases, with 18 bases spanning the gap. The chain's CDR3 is CASSPPRGRGTEAFF. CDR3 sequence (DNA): TGTGCCAGCAGCCCGCCCAGGGGACGGGGAACTGAAGCTTTCTTT.

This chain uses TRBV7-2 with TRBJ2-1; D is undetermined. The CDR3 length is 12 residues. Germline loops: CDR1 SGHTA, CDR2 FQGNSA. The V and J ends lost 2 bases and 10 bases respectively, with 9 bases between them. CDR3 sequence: CASSLTVPEQFF. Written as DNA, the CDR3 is TGTGCCAGCAGCTTAACAGTCCCCGAGCAGTTCTTC. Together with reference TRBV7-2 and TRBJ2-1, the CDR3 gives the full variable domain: GAGVSQSPSNKVTEKGKDVELRCDPISGHTALYWYRQSLGQGLEFLIYFQGNSAPDKSGLPSDRFSAERTGGSVSTLTIQRTQQEDSAVYLCASSLTVPEQFFGPGTRLTVL.

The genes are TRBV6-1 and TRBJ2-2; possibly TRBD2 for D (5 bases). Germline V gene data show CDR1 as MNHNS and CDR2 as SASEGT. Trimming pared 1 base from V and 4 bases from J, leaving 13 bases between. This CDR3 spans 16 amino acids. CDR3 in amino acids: CASSEVWQAGTGELFF. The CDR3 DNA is TGTGCCAGCAGTGAAGTTTGGCAGGCGGGCACCGGGGAGCTGTTTTTT.

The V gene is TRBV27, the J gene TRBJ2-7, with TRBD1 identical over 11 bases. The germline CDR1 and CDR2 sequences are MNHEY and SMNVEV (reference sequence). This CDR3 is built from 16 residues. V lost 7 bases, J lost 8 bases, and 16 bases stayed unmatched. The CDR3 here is CASTQTWTGGVNKQYF. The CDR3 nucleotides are TGTGCCAGCACCCAAACGTGGACAGGGGGCGTAAACAAGCAGTACTTC.

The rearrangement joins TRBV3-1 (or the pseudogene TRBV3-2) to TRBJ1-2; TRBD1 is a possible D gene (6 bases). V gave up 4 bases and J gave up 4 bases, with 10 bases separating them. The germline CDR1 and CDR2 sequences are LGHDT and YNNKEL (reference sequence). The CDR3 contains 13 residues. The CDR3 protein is CASSRQATYGYTF. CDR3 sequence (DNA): TGTGCCAGCAGCCGACAGGCAACCTATGGCTACACCTTC.